The 22 T cell receptor beta chains reported below all come from one sample, sequenced in a study of Ad26.COV2.S vaccination and SARS-CoV-2 variants. Treatment defined: around 19 received Ad26.COV2.S at low or high dose, single or two shots; several received placebo; per-sample allocation not given. Samples came from day 63 after the first vaccine or placebo injection. Sequencing used immunoSEQ multiplex PCR; TCRdb keeps in-frame clones, though not all of them. The sample shows 430,000 or so clones, roughly nine tenths of them seen only once. The material was peripheral blood, obtained in a trial of Ad26.COV2.S vaccine versus placebo. The receptors originated from a person between 18 and 60 years old who received the Ad26.COV2.S COVID-19 vaccine or a placebo.

This chain connects TRBV7-9 to TRBJ1-1; 9 bases match TRBD1. In germline, CDR1 is SEHNR, CDR2 FQNEAQ (reference sequence). The V gene end was trimmed by 3 bases and the J gene end by 4 bases; junction bases not matched to a gene: 3. CDR3 length: 14 residues. DNA for the CDR3: TGTGCCAGCAGCTTGGACAGGGGAGGCACTGAAGCTTTCTTT. It translates to CASSLDRGGTEAFF.

Worth noting for this clone: This sample includes further DNA sequences coding for the same CDR3. V and J are TRBV5-1 and TRBJ1-1; 7 bases map to TRBD1. The ends lost 2 bases at V and 3 bases at J; junction bases unmatched: 4. Germline V gene data show CDR1 as SGHRS and CDR2 as YFSETQ. CDR3 length: 14 residues. CDR3 region: CASSLSGGDTEAFF. The CDR3, as DNA: TGCGCCAGCAGCTTATCAGGGGGGGACACTGAAGCTTTCTTT.

The gene calls are TRBV29-1 and TRBJ2-3, with D possibly being TRBD2 (6 bases). The CDR3 totals 12 residues. The V end was cut by 6 bases, the J end by 2 bases, with 9 bases between. The V gene's germline CDR1 is SQVTM and CDR2 ANQGSEA. CDR3 sequence reads: CSVGDFTDTQYF. CDR3 nucleotide sequence: TGCAGCGTGGGGGACTTCACAGATACGCAGTATTTT.

V usage is TRBV4-3 and J usage is TRBJ2-1, with TRBD2 as a possible D gene (5 bases). There are 15 residues in the CDR3. With 0 bases removed from V and 4 bases from J, the gap between germline ends came to 10 bases. The germline V gene encodes CDR1 LGHNA and CDR2 YSLEER. CDR3 in amino acids: CASSQEMSGYNEQFF. The DNA of the CDR3 is TGCGCCAGCAGCCAAGAAATGAGCGGATACAATGAGCAGTTCTTC.

The V gene is TRBV18, the J gene TRBJ2-7, with TRBD1 matching 11 bases. The CDR3 covers 15 residues. The germline CDR1 and CDR2 sequences are KGHSH and LQKENI. V lost 3 bases to trimming and J lost 4 bases; unmatched junction nucleotides: 5. CDR3 DNA: TGTGCCAGCTCACCTTGGACAGGGGGCATTTACGAGCAGTACTTC. It translates to CASSPWTGGIYEQYF.

A single count supports this clone. V gene TRBV19 combines with J gene TRBJ1-4, with TRBD1 matching 8 bases. Losses at the gene ends were 7 bases for V and 5 bases for J; bases not matched to a gene: 9. The germline V gene has CDR1 LNHDA and CDR2 SQIVND (reference sequence). CDR3 size: 15 residues. The CDR3 region has the DNA TGTGCCAGTACCCCTCGGAGACAGGGGAATGAAAAACTGTTTTTT. As protein: CASTPRRQGNEKLFF. Full variable domain (outside the CDR3, taken from reference TRBV19 and TRBJ1-4): DGGITQSPKYLFRKEGQNVTLSCEQNLNHDAMYWYRQDPGQGLRLIYYSQIVNDFQKGDIAEGYSVSREKKESFPLTVTSAQKNPTAFYLCASTPRRQGNEKLFFGSGTQLSVL.

This clone was seen a single time. V gene TRBV2 combines with J gene TRBJ2-1; the D call may be TRBD1 or TRBD2 (6 bases each). This CDR3 is built from 15 residues. CDR1 and CDR2 from the germline V gene are SNHLY and FYNNEI. V was pared by 5 bases and J by 1 base, with 12 bases between. CDR3 protein: CASSKGGWSYNEQFF. In DNA, the CDR3 is TGTGCCAGCAGTAAAGGGGGGTGGTCCTACAATGAGCAGTTCTTC.

The chain has TRBV27 and TRBJ2-1; TRBD2 matches 10 bases. Germline V lookup: CDR1 MNHEY, CDR2 SMNVEV (reference sequence). The CDR3 sequence is 15 residues long. J was trimmed by 9 bases and V by 5 bases; bases with no gene match: 10. Written as DNA, the CDR3 is TGTGCCAGCAGTAATCATCGCTTAGCGGGAGGTGAGCAGTTCTTC. Protein: CASSNHRLAGGEQFF.

The CDR3 sequence: CASKYPDDSWYLPQHF. CDR3 in DNA: TGTGCCAGCAAATACCCCGATGACAGTTGGTATCTTCCCCAGCATTTT. V and J are TRBV28 and TRBJ1-5, with D tentatively TRBD1 (5 bases). The V gene lost 7 bases and the J gene lost 10 bases, with 26 bases spanning the gap. From germline, CDR1 is MDHEN and CDR2 SYDVKM. The CDR3 length is 16 residues.

The chain carries TRBV30 and TRBJ1-5, with 8 bases matching TRBD1. Germline trimming cut 5 bases from V and 9 bases from J; bases unmatched to any gene: 15. The V gene's germline CDR1 is GTSNPN and CDR2 SVGIG (reference sequence). The CDR3 length is 15 residues. The CDR3 here is CAWGIGQGRLLPQHF. For the CDR3, the DNA is TGTGCCTGGGGAATTGGACAGGGAAGACTGTTGCCCCAGCATTTT.

The V call is TRBV7-2, the J call TRBJ2-7, with D tentatively TRBD1 or TRBD2 (5 bases each). V lost 1 base and J lost 2, with 12 bases in between. CDR1 SGHTA and CDR2 FQGNSA come from the germline V gene. The CDR3 is 15 residues long. CDR3 sequence (DNA): TGTGCCAGCAGCTTAGATCCGGGGACGGCCTACGAGCAGTACTTC. As protein: CASSLDPGTAYEQYF.

The rearrangement links TRBV19 to TRBJ2-2; TRBD1 aligns across 7 bases. The CDR3 extends over 16 amino acids. With V trimmed by 5 bases and J by 4 bases, 10 bases remained unmatched. CDR1 and CDR2 from the germline V gene are LNHDA and SQIVND (reference sequence). The CDR3 loop is CASSHIGTDSTGELFF. The CDR3 DNA reads as TGTGCCAGTAGTCACATCGGGACAGATAGCACCGGGGAGCTGTTTTTT.

The CDR3 DNA reads as TGTGCCATCAGTCTCGGGACTAGCTTCGATACGCAGTATTTT. Protein sequence: CAISLGTSFDTQYF. V is TRBV10-3 and J is TRBJ2-3; TRBD2 agrees at 9 bases. CDR3 size: 14 residues. CDR1 is ENHRY, CDR2 SYGVKD, per germline. With V trimmed by 5 bases and J by 6 bases, 6 bases remained unmatched.

The chain uses TRBV2 and TRBJ1-5; D is possibly TRBD1 (5 bases). The CDR3 totals 17 residues. The germline gives CDR1 SNHLY, CDR2 FYNNEI. Trimming removed 2 bases at V and 4 bases at J, with 18 bases between. In nucleotides, the CDR3 is TGTGCCAGCAGTGAACGGGCCCATGTGGGACTTAATCAGCCCCAGCATTTT. Translating it yields CASSERAHVGLNQPQHF.

The chain recombines TRBV3-1 (or the pseudogene TRBV3-2) with TRBJ1-2; a weak D match, TRBD1 (5 bases). The V gene lost 1 base and the J gene lost 6 bases, with 24 bases spanning the gap. The CDR3 totals 18 residues. Germline V gene sequence: CDR1 LGHDT, CDR2 YNNKEL (reference sequence). The chain's CDR3 is CASSQGRGSKGSNHGYTF. The CDR3, as DNA: TGTGCCAGCAGCCAAGGGCGGGGCAGTAAGGGATCAAATCATGGCTACACCTTC.

The chain is built from TRBV19 and TRBJ2-5, with D maybe TRBD1 (6 bases). The CDR3 runs 13 residues. V lost 5 bases to trimming and J lost 5 bases, with 12 bases between them. CDR1 and CDR2 from the germline V gene are LNHDA and SQIVND (reference sequence). CDR3: CASSARGRETQYF. The CDR3 nucleotides read TGTGCCAGTAGTGCCAGGGGTCGGGAGACCCAGTACTTC. Together with reference TRBV19 and TRBJ2-5, the CDR3 gives the full variable domain: DGGITQSPKYLFRKEGQNVTLSCEQNLNHDAMYWYRQDPGQGLRLIYYSQIVNDFQKGDIAEGYSVSREKKESFPLTVTSAQKNPTAFYLCASSARGRETQYFGPGTRLLVL.

This chain links TRBV5-4 with TRBJ1-6; 10 nucleotides align to TRBD1. Germline V CDR1 and CDR2: SGHNT, YYREEE (reference sequence). The trim removed 5 bases at V and 10 bases at J, leaving 12 bases unmatched. This CDR3 spans 16 amino acids. The CDR3 sequence: CASRDSPGQGNSPLHF. DNA for the CDR3: TGTGCCAGCAGAGACTCACCGGGACAGGGGAACTCACCCCTCCACTTT.

To note about this clone: Its ends do not fully match the called genes, so a read error is possible. The chain carries TRBV7-7 and TRBJ2-2; TRBD2 matches at 13 bases. Germline CDR1 and CDR2: SSHAT and FNYEAQ (reference sequence). The CDR3 length is 16 residues. This CDR3 reads CASSTRTSGSAGELFF. The CDR3 DNA reads as TGTGCTAGCAGCACGAGGACTAGCGGGAGTGCCGGGGAGCTGTTTTTT.

The genes are TRBV13 and TRBJ2-7, with 7 bases fitting TRBD1. The CDR3 has 12 residues. The germline gives CDR1 PRHDT, CDR2 FYEKMQ (reference sequence). With V trimmed by 2 bases and J by 9 bases, 4 bases remained unmatched. The CDR3 reads CASSLRQGLQYV. The CDR3 DNA reads TGTGCCAGCAGCTTACGACAGGGTTTGCAGTACGTC.

The chain carries TRBV9 and TRBJ1-1; the D is unclear. This CDR3 region has 14 residues. Germline lookup yields CDR1 SGDLS and CDR2 YYNGEE. Between the trimmed V and J ends, which lost 0 bases and 2 bases, there was a span of 8 bases. The CDR3 reads CASSVAADNTEAFF. DNA for the CDR3: TGTGCCAGCAGCGTAGCGGCCGACAACACTGAAGCTTTCTTT.

The V call is TRBV4-3, the J call TRBJ2-7; a possible D gene is TRBD2 (6 bases). Germline-derived CDR1 and CDR2 are LGHNA and YSLEER. CDR3 length: 15 amino acids. V was pared by 2 bases and J by 4 bases, with 15 bases between. The CDR3 DNA follows: TGCGCCAGCAGCCAAAATTGGGGGGTAGCTTACGAGCAGTACTTC. It translates to CASSQNWGVAYEQYF.

V usage is TRBV19 and J usage is TRBJ1-6; D perhaps matches TRBD1 (5 bases). V was trimmed by 3 bases and J by 10 bases, leaving 16 bases between them. This CDR3 is 15 amino acids long. CDR1 is LNHDA and CDR2 is SQIVND in the germline V gene (reference sequence). CDR3 sequence: CASSISQGRDSPLHF. Here the CDR3 DNA reads TGTGCCAGTAGTATTTCCCAGGGCCGTGACTCACCCCTCCACTTT. The whole variable domain, filled in from reference TRBV19 and TRBJ1-6, reads DGGITQSPKYLFRKEGQNVTLSCEQNLNHDAMYWYRQDPGQGLRLIYYSQIVNDFQKGDIAEGYSVSREKKESFPLTVTSAQKNPTAFYLCASSISQGRDSPLHFGNGTRLTVT.